These 25 T cell receptor beta chains came from one sample sequenced in a study of siplizumab effects on memory and regulatory T cells. This table comes from immunoSEQ multiplex PCR, and its TCRdb copy is limited to in-frame clones, with some not included. The sample has 100,000 or so clones, about 91% seen once. What was sequenced was Tregs sorted from blood. All receptors derive from a human donor in good health.

The CDR3 coding sequence is TGCAGCGTTGTGGCGACAGCCACAGATACGCAGTATTTT. This encodes CSVVATATDTQYF. V is TRBV29-1 and J is TRBJ2-3, with D tentatively TRBD1 (5 bases). Trimming stripped 4 bases from V and 2 bases from J, with 10 bases between. The CDR3 spans 13 residues. Germline assignment: CDR1 SQVTM and CDR2 ANQGSEA.

This chain joins TRBV28 and TRBJ1-6, with D possibly TRBD1 on 5 matching bases. The CDR3 totals 14 residues. The germline V and J ends were trimmed by 3 bases and 3 bases, with 6 bases remaining between them. Germline CDR1 is MDHEN and CDR2 is SYDVKM. CDR3 DNA: TGTGCCAGCAGTTTGACAGACTATAATTCACCCCTCCACTTT. Its protein product is CASSLTDYNSPLHF.

This rearrangement joins TRBV6-1 to TRBJ1-2, with 8 bases lining up with TRBD1. The CDR3 loop spans 11 amino acids. V shed 8 bases, J shed 9 bases, and the junction held 5 bases outside the gene matches. Germline-derived CDR1 and CDR2 are MNHNS and SASEGT. This chain's CDR3 is CASAGQGSYTF. DNA of the CDR3: TGTGCCAGCGCCGGACAGGGTAGCTACACCTTC.

V and J are TRBV7-3 and TRBJ2-5, with D tentatively TRBD1 or TRBD2 (5 bases each). The V gene lost 5 bases and the J gene lost 4 bases, with 17 bases spanning the gap. CDR1 SGHTA and CDR2 FQGTGA come from the germline V gene. The CDR3 runs to 15 residues. CDR3 sequence: CASSPGTSVTETQYF. The CDR3 DNA reads as TGTGCCAGCAGCCCCGGGACCTCGGTGACAGAGACCCAGTACTTC.

V and J are TRBV6-5 and TRBJ1-4, with 8 bases aligning to TRBD1. V was pared by 0 bases and J by 13 bases, with 10 bases of the junction left unmatched. CDR1 and CDR2 (germline): MNHEY, SVGAGI. The CDR3 has 15 residues. CDR3: CASSYSESGQGRLFF. The DNA of the CDR3 is TGTGCCAGCAGTTACTCGGAGTCCGGACAGGGTAGACTGTTTTTT.

The chain has TRBV5-5 and TRBJ2-3, with no clear D. Trimming cost V 4 bases and J 7 bases, with 19 bases left between them. The CDR3 runs 15 residues. Germline V lookup: CDR1 SGHKS, CDR2 YYEKEE (reference sequence). The CDR3 region has the DNA TGTGCCAGCAGCGTAGTAGATCGTCCGCCAAATACGCAGTATTTT. Translation gives CASSVVDRPPNTQYF.

The V gene is TRBV2, the J gene TRBJ1-5, with D unclear. Germline-derived CDR1 and CDR2 are SNHLY and FYNNEI. V lost 4 bases to trimming and J lost 2 bases, with 15 bases between them. The CDR3 has 16 amino acids. Written as DNA, the CDR3 is TGTGCCAGCAGTGTCTCAGGTGGAAGGGGCAATCAGCCCCAGCATTTT. Encoded protein: CASSVSGGRGNQPQHF.

V is TRBV11-2 and J is TRBJ2-5; 12 bases are a match to TRBD2. The CDR3 sequence is 16 residues long. V lost 3 bases and J lost 4; bases outside the gene matches: 6. The V gene's germline CDR1 is SGHAT and CDR2 FQNNGV. The CDR3 nucleotides read TGTGCCAGCAGCTTTGCCGGGACTAGCGGGCGAGAGACCCAGTACTTC. This translates into CASSFAGTSGRETQYF. The whole variable domain, filled in from reference TRBV11-2 and TRBJ2-5, reads EAGVAQSPRYKIIEKRQSVAFWCNPISGHATLYWYQQILGQGPKLLIQFQNNGVVDDSQLPKDRFSAERLKGVDSTLKIQPAKLEDSAVYLCASSFAGTSGRETQYFGPGTRLLVL.

The chain has TRBV11-1 and TRBJ2-5; maybe TRBD1 (6 bases). Germline lookup yields CDR1 SGHAT and CDR2 FQDESV (reference sequence). Deletions cut 5 bases from V and 9 bases from J, with 28 bases between. The CDR3 runs to 17 residues. In DNA form, the CDR3 reads TGTGCCAGCAGCCCCCTCCTGGGGGCCGGTGAGTTATTAGCCCAGTACTTC. Residues: CASSPLLGAGELLAQYF.

This chain connects TRBV19 to TRBJ2-3; 7 bases are shared with TRBD1. Germline CDR1 LNHDA, CDR2 SQIVND (reference sequence). The CDR3 is 15 residues long. The V segment lost 3 bases and the J segment 5 bases; nucleotides outside the gene matches: 8. In DNA, the CDR3 is TGTGCCAGTAGTATGGGGGACAGCTCCGTAGATACGCAGTATTTT. Its protein is CASSMGDSSVDTQYF.

The J gene is TRBJ2-4, the V gene TRBV5-4; weak D call: TRBD2 (6 bases). V was trimmed by 2 bases and J by 6 bases, leaving 18 bases between them. The germline V gene has CDR1 SGHNT and CDR2 YYREEE (reference sequence). CDR3 size: 16 residues. The DNA of the CDR3 is TGTGCCAGCAGCTTAGGAGGGAGGCACTCCAGAAACATTCAGTACTTC. This codes for CASSLGGRHSRNIQYF. Using reference TRBV5-4 and TRBJ2-4 for the parts outside the CDR3, the full variable domain is ETGVTQSPTHLIKTRGQQVTLRCSSQSGHNTVSWYQQALGQGPQFIFQYYREEENGRGNFPPRFSGLQFPNYSSELNVNALELDDSALYLCASSLGGRHSRNIQYFGAGTRLSVL.

The chain combines TRBV5-4 with TRBJ2-6; 10 bases are shared with TRBD2. The CDR3 is 17 residues long. CDR1 is SGHNT, CDR2 YYREEE, per germline (reference sequence). The J segment lost 4 bases and the V segment lost 5 bases, leaving 9 bases of the junction unmatched. CDR3 in amino acids: CASRFGLAGDGANVLTF. The CDR3 region has the DNA TGTGCCAGCAGATTCGGTCTAGCGGGAGACGGGGCCAACGTCCTGACTTTC.

The chain combines TRBV10-3 with TRBJ2-3; D remains ambiguous. V was cut by 0 bases and J by 1 base, with 2 bases left in between. CDR1 ENHRY and CDR2 SYGVKD come from the germline V gene. The CDR3 totals 13 residues. The CDR3 region is CAISESGTDTQYF. The CDR3 nucleotides read TGTGCCATCAGTGAGTCGGGCACAGATACGCAGTATTTT.

The chain uses TRBV30 and TRBJ1-2, with D possibly being TRBD1 (6 bases). Deletions cut 2 bases from V and 2 bases from J, with 12 bases between. The CDR3 consists of 14 residues. Germline V gives CDR1 GTSNPN, CDR2 SVGIG (reference sequence). The CDR3 DNA sequence: TGTGCCTGGAGTTTGGACAGTTCCAACTATGGCTACACCTTC. Its translation is CAWSLDSSNYGYTF.

V is TRBV29-1 and J is TRBJ2-7; no clear D. The CDR3 has 14 residues. CDR1 is SQVTM and CDR2 is ANQGSEA in the germline V gene. The V end lost 2 bases, the J end lost 2 bases, and 13 bases lay between the germline ends. The CDR3 DNA follows: TGCAGCGTTGAACCAAACGGGTCCCCCTACGAGCAGTACTTC. Protein sequence: CSVEPNGSPYEQYF.

This clone was counted only a few times. V is TRBV10-2 and J is TRBJ2-7; perhaps TRBD2 as D (5 bases). Germline lookup yields CDR1 WSHSY and CDR2 SAAADI. V was pared by 4 bases and J by 1 base, with 23 bases between. The CDR3 has 18 amino acids. The CDR3 DNA reads TGCGCCAGCAGTGGACTATTTGTCAGATTGGGCGATTCCTACGAGCAGTACTTC. It codes for CASSGLFVRLGDSYEQYF.

This chain connects TRBV29-1 to TRBJ2-1; TRBD1 might be the D (5 bases). The V and J ends lost 2 bases and 2 bases respectively, with 28 bases between them. The CDR3 covers 20 residues. The germline CDR1 and CDR2 sequences are SQVTM and ANQGSEA. This CDR3 is CSVENRLRQNSRGTYNEQFF. The CDR3 nucleotides are TGCAGCGTTGAAAACCGACTCCGCCAAAATTCAAGGGGAACCTACAATGAGCAGTTCTTC.

The J gene is TRBJ2-7, the V gene TRBV5-4; the match to TRBD2 covers 7 bases. The germline V gene has CDR1 SGHNT and CDR2 YYREEE (reference sequence). J was trimmed by 1 base and V by 2 bases; bases with no gene match: 3. CDR3 length equals 14 residues. For the CDR3, the DNA is TGTGCCAGCAGCTTTATAGCGGGTTCCTACGAGCAGTACTTC. It translates to CASSFIAGSYEQYF.

The CDR3 region has the DNA TGCAGCGTTGAAAAGGGGCCGGAGACCCAGTACTTC. This translates into CSVEKGPETQYF. This chain uses TRBV29-1 with TRBJ2-5; TRBD1 might be the D (5 bases). V lost 2 bases to trimming and J lost 5 bases, with 9 bases between them. CDR1 is SQVTM, CDR2 ANQGSEA, per germline. The CDR3 is 12 residues long. Full variable domain (remainder filled in from reference TRBV29-1 and TRBJ2-5): SAVISQKPSRDICQRGTSLTIQCQVDSQVTMMFWYRQQPGQSLTLIATANQGSEATYESGFVIDKFPISRPNLTFSTLTVSNMSPEDSSIYLCSVEKGPETQYFGPGTRLLVL.

V is TRBV11-3 and J is TRBJ2-5; D is possibly TRBD1 (6 bases). V gave up 3 bases and J gave up 5 bases, with 10 bases separating them. Germline V gives CDR1 SGHNT, CDR2 YENEEA. The CDR3 runs 13 residues. CDR3 amino acids: CASSFGQSETQYF. In DNA, the CDR3 is TGTGCCAGCAGCTTCGGACAGTCGGAGACCCAGTACTTC.

The rearrangement joins TRBV19 to TRBJ2-6; D uncertain. The CDR3 consists of 13 residues. The V end lost 1 base, the J end lost 2 bases, and 0 bases lay between the germline ends. CDR1 is LNHDA, CDR2 SQIVND, per germline (reference sequence). This CDR3 is CASSIAGANVLTF. CDR3 bases: TGTGCCAGTAGTATAGCTGGGGCCAACGTCCTGACTTTC.

The chain recombines TRBV28 with TRBJ1-5; no reliable D call. This CDR3 has 15 residues. CDR1 is MDHEN, CDR2 SYDVKM, per germline. The V and J ends lost 5 bases and 1 base respectively, with 12 bases between them. Written as DNA, the CDR3 is TGTGCCAGCAGTCTAGTCCTAAACAGCAATCAGCCCCAGCATTTT. It is translated as CASSLVLNSNQPQHF.

The chain carries TRBV19 and TRBJ2-3, with 7 bases that match TRBD2. This CDR3 is built from 14 residues. The V and J ends lost 5 bases and 4 bases, in that order; junction bases with no gene match: 6. Germline CDR1 is LNHDA and CDR2 is SQIVND (reference sequence). For the CDR3, the DNA is TGTGCCAGTAGTCCTACGGGAGGTTCAGATACGCAGTATTTT. Translating gives CASSPTGGSDTQYF.

The chain uses TRBV7-2 and TRBJ1-3, with D perhaps TRBD1 (5 bases). Germline V gene data show CDR1 as SGHTA and CDR2 as FQGNSA. The CDR3 is made up of 15 amino acids. Trimming cost V 5 bases and J 4 bases, with 15 bases left between them. The CDR3 here is CASSLGRARGNTIYF. The CDR3 nucleotides are TGTGCCAGCAGCCTGGGCAGGGCGCGCGGAAACACCATATATTTT.

The chain employs TRBV7-9 and TRBJ2-5; TRBD2 matches 14 bases. The germline CDR1 and CDR2 sequences are SEHNR and FQNEAQ (reference sequence). V lost 5 bases and J lost 5; bases outside the gene matches: 13. The CDR3 is 18 amino acids. The CDR3 DNA is TGTGCCAGCAGCGGGACTAGCGGGAGTAAGTCCTACCGGGAGACCCAGTACTTC. Protein sequence: CASSGTSGSKSYRETQYF. Filled out from reference TRBV7-9 and TRBJ2-5, the complete variable domain reads DTGVSQNPRHKITKRGQNVTFRCDPISEHNRLYWYRQTLGQGPEFLTYFQNEAQLEKSRLLSDRFSAERPKGSFSTLEIQRTEQGDSAMYLCASSGTSGSKSYRETQYFGPGTRLLVL.